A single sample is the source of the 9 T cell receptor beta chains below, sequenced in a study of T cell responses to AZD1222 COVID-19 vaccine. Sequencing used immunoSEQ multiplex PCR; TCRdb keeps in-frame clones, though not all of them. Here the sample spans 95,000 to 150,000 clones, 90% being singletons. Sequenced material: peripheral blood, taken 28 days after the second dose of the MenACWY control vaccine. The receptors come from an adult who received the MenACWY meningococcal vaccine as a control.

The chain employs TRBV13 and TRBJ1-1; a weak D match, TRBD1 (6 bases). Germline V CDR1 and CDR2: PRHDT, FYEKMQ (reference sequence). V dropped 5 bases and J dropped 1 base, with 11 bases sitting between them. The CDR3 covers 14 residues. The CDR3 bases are TGTGCCAGCAGCCCGCTACAGGGGAACACTGAAGCTTTCTTT. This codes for CASSPLQGNTEAFF.

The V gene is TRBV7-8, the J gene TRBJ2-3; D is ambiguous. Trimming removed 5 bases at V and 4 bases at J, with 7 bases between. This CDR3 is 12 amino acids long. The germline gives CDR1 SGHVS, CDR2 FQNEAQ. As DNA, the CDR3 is TGTGCCAGCAGCCCTATCCCAGATACGCAGTATTTT. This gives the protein CASSPIPDTQYF.

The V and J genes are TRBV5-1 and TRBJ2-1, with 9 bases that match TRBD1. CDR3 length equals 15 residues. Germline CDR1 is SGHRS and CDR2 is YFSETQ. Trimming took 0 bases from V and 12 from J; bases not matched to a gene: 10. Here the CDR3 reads CASSLETGGWFGQFF. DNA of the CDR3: TGCGCCAGCAGCTTGGAAACAGGGGGCTGGTTTGGGCAGTTCTTC.

The CDR3 nucleotides are TGCGCCAGCAGCTTGGCGGCTACAGGGGGCGGCACTGAAGCTTTCTTT. Protein product: CASSLAATGGGTEAFF. The chain uses TRBV5-1 and TRBJ1-1; TRBD1 matches 9 bases. This CDR3 is 16 amino acids long. The V segment lost 0 bases and the J segment 4 bases; nucleotides outside the gene matches: 7. Germline loops: CDR1 SGHRS, CDR2 YFSETQ.

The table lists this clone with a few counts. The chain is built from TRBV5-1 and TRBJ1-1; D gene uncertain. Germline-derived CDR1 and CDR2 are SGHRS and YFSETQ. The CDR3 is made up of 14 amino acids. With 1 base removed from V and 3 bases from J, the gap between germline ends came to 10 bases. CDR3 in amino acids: CASSLWEQHTEAFF. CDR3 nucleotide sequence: TGCGCCAGCAGCTTGTGGGAACAACACACTGAAGCTTTCTTT.

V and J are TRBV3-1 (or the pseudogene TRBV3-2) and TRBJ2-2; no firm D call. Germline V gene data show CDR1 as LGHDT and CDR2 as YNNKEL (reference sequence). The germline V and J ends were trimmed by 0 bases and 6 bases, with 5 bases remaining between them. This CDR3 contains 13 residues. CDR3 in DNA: TGTGCCAGCAGCCAAGATGGGGCCGGGGAGCTGTTTTTT. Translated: CASSQDGAGELFF.

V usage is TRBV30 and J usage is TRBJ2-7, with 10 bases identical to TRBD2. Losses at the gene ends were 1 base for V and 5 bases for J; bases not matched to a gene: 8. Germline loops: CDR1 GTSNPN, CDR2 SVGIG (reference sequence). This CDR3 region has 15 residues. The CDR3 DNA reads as TGTGCCTGGAGTGGGGCGAGCGGGAGGGCCCACGAGCAGTACTTC. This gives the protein CAWSGASGRAHEQYF. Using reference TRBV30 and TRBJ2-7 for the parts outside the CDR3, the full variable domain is SQTIHQWPATLVQPVGSPLSLECTVEGTSNPNLYWYRQAAGRGLQLLFYSVGIGQISSEVPQNLSASRPQDRQFILSSKKLLLSDSGFYLCAWSGASGRAHEQYFGPGTRLTVT.

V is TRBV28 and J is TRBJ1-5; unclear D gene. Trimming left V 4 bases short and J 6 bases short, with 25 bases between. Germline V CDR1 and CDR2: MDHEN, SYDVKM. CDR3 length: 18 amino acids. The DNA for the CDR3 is TGTGCCAGCAGTTCCCCTCCGGGCCGCGGTTTTGGTATTCAGCCCCAGCATTTT. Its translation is CASSSPPGRGFGIQPQHF.

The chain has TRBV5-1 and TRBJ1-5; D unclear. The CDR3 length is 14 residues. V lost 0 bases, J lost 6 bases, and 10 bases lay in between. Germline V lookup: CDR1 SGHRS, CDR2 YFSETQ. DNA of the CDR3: TGCGCCAGCAGCTTGGACTTGATGGGTCAGCCCCAGCATTTT. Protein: CASSLDLMGQPQHF.